Following are 32 T cell receptor beta chains from one sample sequenced in a study of metastatic and nonmetastatic thyroid tumors. Every patient was untreated before thyroid surgery. TCRdb reassembled clones from the PCR reads with MiXCR. The sample has tens of thousands of clones; approximately 19% are singletons. The sample consisted of blood. The receptor set was obtained from a male donor with papillary thyroid cancer or a benign thyroid nodule (not recorded which). Some clones in this sample may be carry-over from other donors' samples.

The V call is TRBV6-1, the J call TRBJ1-2; 9 nucleotides line up with TRBD1. Germline loops: CDR1 MNHNS, CDR2 SASEGT. The CDR3 has 16 residues. Unmatched junction bases numbered 11, after V lost 5 bases and J lost 4 bases. CDR3 residues: CASSPVTGTGTYGYTF. In DNA, the CDR3 is TGTGCCAGCAGTCCCGTTACCGGGACAGGGACCTATGGCTACACCTTC.

This clone showed up many times. Given a much more abundant clone one base away, this may be a read error. This is likely a read error, given that the CDR3 carries no conserved phenylalanine or tryptophan at its end. No DNA is shown, since the ends of the CDR3 on it are uncertain; the CDR3 is the one TCRdb lists. The genes are TRBV6-1 and TRBJ1-2. 12 amino acids form the CDR3, both terminal residues included. CDR1 and CDR2 (germline): MNHNS, SASEGT. The CDR3: CASSEAPLQHTL.

This clone has a handful of counts. The rearrangement links TRBV6-2 or TRBV6-3 to TRBJ2-1; 7 bases match TRBD2. CDR1 and CDR2 from the germline V gene are MNHEY and SVGEGT. The ends lost 6 bases at V and 5 bases at J; junction bases unmatched: 16. The CDR3 sequence is 17 residues long. The CDR3 nucleotides are TGTGCCAGCAGCCCCCGGCCCACCCTAGCGGCTGACAATGAGCAGTTCTTC. Its protein is CASSPRPTLAADNEQFF.

The sample holds many counts of this clone. CDR3 sequence reads: CSAMGLAGGPGYEQYF. The CDR3 nucleotides read TGCAGTGCTATGGGGCTAGCGGGAGGGCCTGGTTACGAGCAGTACTTC. This rearrangement joins TRBV20-1 to TRBJ2-7; the match to TRBD2 covers 12 bases. Trimming removed 4 bases from V and 4 bases from J; junction bases left unmatched: 11. CDR1 is DFQATT and CDR2 is SNEGSKA in the germline V gene (reference sequence). The CDR3 is 16 residues long.

This clone was counted at least ten times. One base away lies a much larger clone, so this may be a sequencing read error. The rearrangement links TRBV28 to TRBJ2-1, with D hard to call. V lost 8 bases to trimming and J lost 2 bases, with 13 bases between them. CDR1 is MDHEN and CDR2 is SYDVKM in the germline V gene. This CDR3 has 14 residues. The CDR3 reads CASDVLGTYNEQFF. In nucleotides, the CDR3 is TGTGCCAGCGACGTCCTGGGGACCTACAATGAGCAGTTCTTC. The full variable domain, rest sourced from reference TRBV28 and TRBJ2-1, is DVKVTQSSRYLVKRTGEKVFLECVQDMDHENMFWYRQDPGLGLRLIYFSYDVKMKEKGDIPEGYSVSREKKERFSLILESASTNQTSMYLCASDVLGTYNEQFFGPGTRLTVL.

This clone occurred many times. Here the CDR3 reads CASSEYRTGNYGYTF. The CDR3 DNA sequence: TGTGCCAGCAGTGAATATAGGACAGGGAACTATGGCTACACCTTC. J is TRBJ1-2 and V is TRBV25-1; 8 bases are a match to TRBD1. The V and J ends lost 0 bases and 2 bases, in that order; junction bases with no gene match: 2. Germline assignment: CDR1 MGHDK and CDR2 SYGVNS. This CDR3 is built from 15 residues.

This clone has ten or more counts. Compared with germline, one end of the junction differs, possibly owing to a read error. The chain has TRBV7-7 and TRBJ2-1; 8 nucleotides align to TRBD2. This CDR3 comprises 14 residues. Germline CDR1 is SSHAT and CDR2 is FNYEAQ (reference sequence). CDR3 loop: CASSTGLDLNEQFF. CDR3 coding DNA: TGTGCTAGCAGCACGGGACTAGACCTCAATGAGCAGTTCTTC. The full variable domain, with the rest looked up from reference TRBV7-7 and TRBJ2-1, is GAGVSQSPRYKVTKRGQDVTLRCDPISSHATLYWYQQALGQGPEFLTYFNYEAQPDKSGLPSDRFSAERPEGSISTLTIQRTEQRDSAMYRCASSTGLDLNEQFFGPGTRLTVL.

By share, this clone counts as medium-sized. The chain employs TRBV28 and TRBJ2-2; D ambiguous. Germline assignment: CDR1 MDHEN and CDR2 SYDVKM. CDR3 length: 15 residues. The ends were cut back, 5 bases at V and 3 bases at J, with 13 bases in the middle. The CDR3 bases are TGTGCCAGCAGTACGTGGAGTGGGGACACCGGGGAGCTGTTTTTT. This translates into CASSTWSGDTGELFF.

This clone was recorded at least ten times. This sequence joins TRBV3-1 and TRBJ1-1; 8 bases align to TRBD1. Germline CDR1 and CDR2: LGHDT and YNNKEL (reference sequence). The J segment lost 5 bases and the V segment lost 3 bases, leaving 5 bases of the junction unmatched. The CDR3 spans 14 residues. The CDR3 reads CASSQSGGWTEAFF. For the CDR3, the DNA is TGTGCCAGCAGCCAGTCAGGGGGCTGGACTGAAGCTTTCTTT.

There are many counts of this clone. The chain joins TRBV27 to TRBJ1-4; D perhaps matches TRBD1 (5 bases). The CDR3 is 14 residues long. In germline, CDR1 is MNHEY, CDR2 SMNVEV (reference sequence). The V gene lost 8 bases and the J gene lost 0 bases, with 10 bases spanning the gap. The CDR3 loop reads CASSLTATNEKLFF. Written as DNA, the CDR3 is TGTGCCAGCTCTCTGACAGCAACTAATGAAAAACTGTTTTTT. The full variable domain, with the rest looked up from reference TRBV27 and TRBJ1-4, is EAQVTQNPRYLITVTGKKLTVTCSQNMNHEYMSWYRQDPGLGLRQIYYSMNVEVTDKGDVPEGYKVSRKEKRNFPLILESPSPNQTSLYFCASSLTATNEKLFFGSGTQLSVL.

This clone was detected a few times. One end of the junction does not line up with germline, which may come from a read error. The chain carries TRBV12-3 or TRBV12-4 and TRBJ2-3; no firm D call. This CDR3 is built from 11 residues. CDR3 residues: CASSFTDRQYF. Written as DNA, the CDR3 is TGTGCTAGCAGTTTTACAGATAGGCAGTATTTT.

This clone was seen repeatedly, ten times or more. Possible read error: a much larger clone is one base away. Other DNA sequences of this sample code for an identical CDR3. The gene calls are TRBV27 and TRBJ2-1; 9 bases match TRBD2. From germline, CDR1 is MNHEY and CDR2 SMNVEV (reference sequence). The V and J ends lost 4 bases and 2 bases, in that order; junction bases with no gene match: 3. There are 15 residues in the CDR3. The CDR3 loop is CASSSAGGPYNEQFF. CDR3 coding DNA: TGTGCCAGCAGTTCAGCGGGAGGCCCCTACAATGAGCAGTTCTTC.

This clone was seen once. The genes are TRBV5-4 and TRBJ2-3; D might be TRBD2 (6 bases). Germline CDR1 and CDR2: SGHNT and YYREEE (reference sequence). Between the trimmed V and J ends, which lost 0 bases and 5 bases, there was a span of 13 bases. There are 15 residues in the CDR3. CDR3 sequence: CASSLAFMEGDTQYF. CDR3 coding DNA: TGTGCCAGCAGCTTGGCATTTATGGAGGGAGATACGCAGTATTTT.

This clone is labeled medium-sized. The rearrangement joins TRBV24-1 to TRBJ2-7; the D gene could be TRBD1 or TRBD2 (5 bases each). This CDR3 is 14 amino acids long. V was clipped by 2 bases and J by 6 bases, with 13 bases between them. CDR1 KGHDR and CDR2 SFDVKD come from the germline V gene. The CDR3: CATSDSGRRGEQYF. The CDR3 coding sequence is TGTGCCACCAGTGATTCAGGGAGACGGGGCGAGCAGTACTTC.

This clone has only a few counts. The chain couples TRBV2 to TRBJ1-6; D gene ambiguous. Germline CDR1 SNHLY, CDR2 FYNNEI. V was shortened by 3 bases and J by 6 bases, with 9 bases between the two germline ends. CDR3 length: 14 amino acids. CDR3 residues: CASSDTLSNSPLHF. CDR3 sequence (DNA): TGTGCCAGCAGTGACACACTGTCTAATTCACCCCTCCACTTT.

This clone was recorded a few times. V and J are TRBV5-1 and TRBJ2-7; the match to TRBD2 covers 13 bases. Germline V CDR1 and CDR2: SGHRS, YFSETQ. V trimming: 4 bases; J trimming: 6 bases; junction bases outside the gene matches: 10. This CDR3 is 16 amino acids long. The CDR3 DNA sequence: TGCGCCAGCAGCGGGGGACTAGCGGGGAGGACGGGCGAGCAGTACTTC. The encoded protein is CASSGGLAGRTGEQYF.

The sample holds many counts of this clone. The chain links TRBV9 to TRBJ1-5; tentatively, D is TRBD1 (5 bases). Trimming removed 6 bases at V and 4 bases at J, with 14 bases between. CDR1 is SGDLS and CDR2 is YYNGEE in the germline V gene. CDR3 length: 14 amino acids. The CDR3 loop reads CASNFGGGNQPQHF. In DNA, the CDR3 is TGTGCCAGCAATTTCGGGGGTGGGAATCAGCCCCAGCATTTT. Full variable domain (rest looked up from reference TRBV9 and TRBJ1-5): DSGVTQTPKHLITATGQRVTLRCSPRSGDLSVYWYQQSLDQGLQFLIQYYNGEERAKGNILERFSAQQFPDLHSELNLSSLELGDSALYFCASNFGGGNQPQHFGDGTRLSIL.

Many counts were recorded for this clone. The chain couples TRBV15 to TRBJ2-5; 15 bases are shared with TRBD2. CDR1 and CDR2 from the germline V gene are LNHNV and YYDKDF (reference sequence). The CDR3 is 16 amino acids. The trim removed 5 bases at V and 2 bases at J, leaving 3 bases unmatched. CDR3: CATSLGLAGGQETQYF. Here the CDR3 DNA reads TGTGCCACCAGCCTCGGACTAGCGGGAGGGCAAGAGACCCAGTACTTC.

On this clone itself: A read error may produce the germline difference seen at one junction end. The genes are TRBV2 and TRBJ1-5, with D perhaps matching TRBD1 (5 bases). The CDR3 sequence is 15 residues long. CDR1 is SNHLY, CDR2 FYNNEI, per germline. The CDR3 DNA follows: TGTGCCAGCAGGAGAACGGGCCAGGGTGATCAGACCCAGCATTTT. Translation: CASRRTGQGDQTQHF.

In its sample, this clone ranks as medium-sized (0.01 to 0.1%). V is TRBV2 and J is TRBJ2-1, with a possible D match to TRBD2 (6 bases). The CDR3 runs 13 residues. Per germline, CDR1 SNHLY and CDR2 FYNNEI. Deletions cut 8 bases from V and 5 bases from J, with 13 bases between. CDR3 in DNA: TGTGCCAGCGGGTGGCGGGGAGACAATGAGCAGTTCTTC. It encodes CASGWRGDNEQFF.

In the case of this clone: Germline and junction disagree at one end, which may indicate a read error. This same CDR3 is encoded by further DNA sequences in the sample. J is TRBJ1-6 and V is TRBV10-2; tentatively, D is TRBD1 (6 bases). Germline V lookup: CDR1 WSHSY, CDR2 SAAADI. CDR3 length: 16 amino acids. The CDR3, as DNA: TGCGCCAGCAGTGATCCGGACAGTTATTTCATTTCACCCCTGCACTTT. Protein sequence: CASSDPDSYFISPLHF.

This clone was recorded many times. This chain joins TRBV10-2 and TRBJ2-7; TRBD2 aligns across 11 bases. Losses at the gene ends were 3 bases for V and 4 bases for J; bases not matched to a gene: 8. Germline V gives CDR1 WSHSY, CDR2 SAAADI. The CDR3 runs 16 residues. The CDR3 DNA sequence: TGCGCCAGCAGTGACGTTACTAGCGGGAGATGGTACGAGCAGTACTTC. The encoded protein is CASSDVTSGRWYEQYF.

This clone was detected only a few times. V gene TRBV6-1 combines with J gene TRBJ1-2, with a tentative D call TRBD1 (5 bases). Germline values: CDR1 MNHNS, CDR2 SASEGT. V lost 6 bases and J lost 3, with 11 bases in between. The CDR3 is 13 residues long. As DNA, the CDR3 is TGTGCCAGCAGGATCGGGACCTACTATGGCTACACCTTC. It specifies CASRIGTYYGYTF.

This clone has at least ten counts. CDR3 in amino acids: CASSQGGLAKNIQYF. Written as DNA, the CDR3 is TGTGCCAGCAGCCAAGGCGGACTAGCCAAAAACATTCAGTACTTC. The gene calls are TRBV14 and TRBJ2-4, with D possibly matching TRBD2 (5 bases). The CDR3 has 15 amino acids. V lost 1 base, J lost 0 bases, and 7 bases lay in between. CDR1 SGHDN and CDR2 FVKESK come from the germline V gene.

Turning to this clone: Relative to the germline gene, one junction end is altered; a read error may explain this. The chain is built from TRBV7-2 and TRBJ2-2; TRBD2 matches at 12 bases. Germline lookup yields CDR1 SGHTA and CDR2 FQGNSA. The CDR3 sequence is 17 residues long. CDR3 in amino acids: CASSVATSGSSGGELFF. CDR3 sequence (DNA): TGTGCCAGCAGCGTAGCGACTAGCGGGAGTAGCGGCGGGGAGCTGTTTTTT.

This clone occurred a few times. Just one base apart from a much larger clone, this may be a read error. The chain has TRBV7-6 and TRBJ1-1; D not certain. Trimming cost V 2 bases and J 3 bases, with 7 bases left between them. CDR3 length: 13 amino acids. Germline CDR1 is SGHVS and CDR2 is FNYEAQ. In DNA, the CDR3 is TGTGCCAGCAGCTTATCAGTGGACACTGAAGCTTTCTTT. This sequence encodes CASSLSVDTEAFF.

The chain combines TRBV7-9 with TRBJ2-2; D uncertain. The CDR3 contains 11 residues. CDR1 SEHNR and CDR2 FQNEAQ come from the germline V gene (reference sequence). The germline V and J ends were trimmed by 5 bases and 14 bases, with 12 bases remaining between them. The DNA of the CDR3 is TGTGCCAGCAGCCCTCTTGTGGAACTGTTTTTT. Its protein is CASSPLVELFF.

The genes are TRBV7-2 and TRBJ2-2; D possibly corresponds to TRBD2 (5 bases). CDR1 and CDR2 from the germline V gene are SGHTA and FQGNSA. The CDR3 length is 15 residues. The V end lost 5 bases, the J end lost 0 bases, and 10 bases lay between the germline ends. The CDR3 coding sequence is TGTGCCAGCAGCCCAGACGGGACGAACACCGGGGAGCTGTTTTTT. Translation: CASSPDGTNTGELFF.

The genes are TRBV27 and TRBJ2-7; 9 bases line up with TRBD2. Germline V lookup: CDR1 MNHEY, CDR2 SMNVEV (reference sequence). The CDR3 is 16 residues long. V trimming: 6 bases; J trimming: 3 bases; junction bases outside the gene matches: 12. CDR3 in DNA: TGTGCCAGCAGCCCGAGGGGAGCGGGGGGACTCTACGAGCAGTACTTC. It encodes CASSPRGAGGLYEQYF.

The V gene is TRBV20-1, the J gene TRBJ1-2; 7 positions agree with TRBD1. The trim removed 6 bases at V and 6 bases at J, leaving 13 bases unmatched. Germline loops: CDR1 DFQATT, CDR2 SNEGSKA (reference sequence). This CDR3 spans 14 amino acids. DNA of the CDR3: TGCAGTGCCAGCCTACTGGTCAGGGGGGATGGCTACACCTTC. Residues: CSASLLVRGDGYTF.

V gene TRBV6-1 combines with J gene TRBJ2-7, with D possibly TRBD2 on 7 matching bases. Trimming cost V 8 bases and J 7 bases, with 21 bases left between them. From germline, CDR1 is MNHNS and CDR2 SASEGT. The CDR3 totals 14 residues. CDR3 nucleotides: TGTGCCAGCCGCCAGGGAGGGGGTTTTAGGGAGCAGTACTTC. Its protein product is CASRQGGGFREQYF.

The chain carries TRBV28 and TRBJ2-7, with TRBD2 identical over 9 bases. The CDR3 runs to 15 residues. Germline trimming cut 1 base from V and 6 bases from J; bases unmatched to any gene: 7. Germline V gene lookup returns CDR1 MDHEN and CDR2 SYDVKM. This CDR3 is CASSLLAGGPGEQYF. The CDR3 nucleotides read TGTGCCAGCAGTTTATTGGCGGGAGGGCCGGGCGAGCAGTACTTC. Drawing the rest from reference TRBV28 and TRBJ2-7, the complete variable domain is DVKVTQSSRYLVKRTGEKVFLECVQDMDHENMFWYRQDPGLGLRLIYFSYDVKMKEKGDIPEGYSVSREKKERFSLILESASTNQTSMYLCASSLLAGGPGEQYFGPGTRLTVT.